This TCR beta chain was observed in a study of T cell changes during pregnancy in multiple sclerosis. Generated by immunoSEQ multiplex PCR, the TCRdb table keeps only in-frame clones and is missing some. The sample has roughly 73,000 clones, roughly 92% seen once. Trimming removed 4 bases from V and 7 bases from J, with 20 bases in between. Germline lookup yields CDR1 SGHTA and CDR2 FQGNSA. The CDR3 is 16 amino acids. This material consisted of peripheral blood, taken in the second trimester of pregnancy. The source of this sequence is a female donor in good health, enrolled as a control in a pregnancy study. J is TRBJ2-1 and V is TRBV7-2; D perhaps matches TRBD2 (7 bases). This CDR3 reads CASSSGSRGAQNEQFF. The DNA for the CDR3 is TGTGCCAGCAGCTCAGGGAGTCGGGGGGCGCAAAATGAGCAGTTCTTC.